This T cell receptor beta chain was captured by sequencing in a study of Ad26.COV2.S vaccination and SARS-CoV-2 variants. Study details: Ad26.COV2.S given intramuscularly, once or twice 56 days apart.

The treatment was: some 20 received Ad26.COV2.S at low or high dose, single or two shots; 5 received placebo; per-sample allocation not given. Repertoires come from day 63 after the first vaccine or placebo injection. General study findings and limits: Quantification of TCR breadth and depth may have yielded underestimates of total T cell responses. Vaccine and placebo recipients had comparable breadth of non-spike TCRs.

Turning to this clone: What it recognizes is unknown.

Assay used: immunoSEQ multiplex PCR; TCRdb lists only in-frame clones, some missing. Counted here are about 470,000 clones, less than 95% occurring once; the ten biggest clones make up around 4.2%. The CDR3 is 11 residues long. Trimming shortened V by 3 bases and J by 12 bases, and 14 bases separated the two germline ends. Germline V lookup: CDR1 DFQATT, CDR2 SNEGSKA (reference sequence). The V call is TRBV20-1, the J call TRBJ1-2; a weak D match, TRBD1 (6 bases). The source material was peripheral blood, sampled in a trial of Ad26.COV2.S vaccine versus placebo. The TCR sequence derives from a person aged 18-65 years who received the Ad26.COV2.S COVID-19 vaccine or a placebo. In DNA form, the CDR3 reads TGCAGTGCTAGGGAGGGGGGTAAGAACACCTTC. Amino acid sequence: CSAREGGKNTF.